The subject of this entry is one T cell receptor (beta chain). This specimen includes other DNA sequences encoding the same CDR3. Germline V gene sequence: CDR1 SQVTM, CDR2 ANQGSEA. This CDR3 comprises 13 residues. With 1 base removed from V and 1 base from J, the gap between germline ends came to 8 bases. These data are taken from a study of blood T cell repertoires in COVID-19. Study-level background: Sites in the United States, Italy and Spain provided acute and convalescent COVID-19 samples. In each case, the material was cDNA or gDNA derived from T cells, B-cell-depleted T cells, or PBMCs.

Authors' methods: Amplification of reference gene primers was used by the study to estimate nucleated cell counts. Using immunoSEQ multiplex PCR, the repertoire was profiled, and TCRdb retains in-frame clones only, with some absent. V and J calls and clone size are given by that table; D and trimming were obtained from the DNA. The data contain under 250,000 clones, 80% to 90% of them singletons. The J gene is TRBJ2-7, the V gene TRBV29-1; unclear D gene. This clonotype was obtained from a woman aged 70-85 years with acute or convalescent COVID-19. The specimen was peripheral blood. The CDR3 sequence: CSVEGSSSYEQYF. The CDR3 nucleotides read TGCAGCGTTGAAGGGAGTAGTTCCTACGAGCAGTACTTC.